This passage covers 14 T cell receptor beta chains from one sample sequenced in a study of lymphopenia after photon versus proton radiotherapy. Generated by immunoSEQ multiplex PCR, the TCRdb table keeps only in-frame clones and is missing some. The sample lists about 6,700 clones, approximately 80% seen once, with roughly 48% in the top ten. The input for sequencing was peripheral blood, taken from a patient treated with photon-based radiotherapy. The receptors come from a man under 40 with gastric cancer.

This clone came up once. This sequence joins TRBV10-2 and TRBJ1-1; 7 nucleotides line up with TRBD1. J gave up 4 bases and V 1 base, and 3 bases lay outside the gene matches. Germline loops: CDR1 WSHSY, CDR2 SAAADI. The CDR3 runs 14 residues. The DNA for the CDR3 is TGCGCCAGCAGTGAGTATAACAGGGGCACTGAAGCTTTCTTT. This sequence encodes CASSEYNRGTEAFF.

This chain links TRBV9 with TRBJ2-7; D uncertain. CDR1 SGDLS and CDR2 YYNGEE come from the germline V gene. V lost 2 bases to trimming and J lost 3 bases, with 9 bases between them. The CDR3 length is 13 residues. CDR3 in amino acids: CASSVSNGYEQYF. The DNA of the CDR3 is TGTGCCAGCAGCGTTAGTAACGGCTACGAGCAGTACTTC.

The J gene is TRBJ2-2, the V gene TRBV5-1; D is ambiguous. This CDR3 comprises 17 residues. The V end lost 2 bases, the J end lost 6 bases, and 20 bases lay between the germline ends. Germline CDR1 reads SGHRS; CDR2 reads YFSETQ. CDR3 coding DNA: TGCGCCAGCAGCTTCAGAACAGCGCACCCACCCTCCGGGGAGCTGTTTTTT. Protein: CASSFRTAHPPSGELFF.

This sequence joins TRBV5-1 and TRBJ2-7; D unclear. Germline V gives CDR1 SGHRS, CDR2 YFSETQ. This CDR3 has 14 residues. Trimming removed 0 bases from V and 1 base from J, with 8 bases in between. The CDR3 DNA sequence: TGCGCCAGCAGCTTGGGACCGAATTCCTACGAGCAGTACTTC. It specifies CASSLGPNSYEQYF.

This chain connects TRBV28 to TRBJ2-3, with TRBD2 identical over 14 bases. V was clipped by 4 bases and J by 4 bases; unmatched bases: 7. In germline, CDR1 is MDHEN, CDR2 SYDVKM. There are 17 residues in the CDR3. The CDR3 DNA sequence: TGTGCCAGCAGTTGGGGGACTAGCGGGAGTTTGTCAGATACGCAGTATTTT. Protein product: CASSWGTSGSLSDTQYF.

The genes are TRBV12-5 and TRBJ2-1; a possible D gene is TRBD2 (6 bases). The CDR3 totals 15 residues. V lost 2 bases, J lost 7 bases, and 15 bases lay in between. Germline V gives CDR1 LGHNT, CDR2 FRNRAP. The CDR3 sequence is CASGLIRETRNEQFF. CDR3 sequence (DNA): TGTGCTAGTGGTTTGATCCGGGAGACGAGGAATGAGCAGTTCTTC.

The chain links TRBV11-2 to TRBJ1-1; TRBD1 is a possible D gene (6 bases). The CDR3 runs to 18 residues. The V and J ends lost 2 bases and 4 bases respectively, with 23 bases between them. The V gene's germline CDR1 is SGHAT and CDR2 FQNNGV. The CDR3 is CASSLLVGATGIGTEAFF. The CDR3 DNA follows: TGTGCCAGCAGCTTATTAGTGGGGGCAACAGGGATCGGCACTGAAGCTTTCTTT.

This clone was detected once. Here the CDR3 reads CATEEESYNEQFF. In nucleotides, the CDR3 is TGTGCCACTGAGGAGGAGTCGTACAATGAGCAGTTCTTC. V and J are TRBV7-9 and TRBJ2-1; D is perhaps TRBD2 (5 bases). Trimming shortened V by 10 bases and J by 4 bases, and 14 bases separated the two germline ends. This CDR3 is built from 13 residues. The germline V gene has CDR1 SEHNR and CDR2 FQNEAQ (reference sequence).

This clone appeared once. V usage is TRBV29-1 and J usage is TRBJ2-7; no reliable D call. Germline V gene lookup returns CDR1 SQVTM and CDR2 ANQGSEA. The CDR3 loop spans 13 amino acids. The V and J ends lost 1 base and 5 bases respectively, with 12 bases between them. The CDR3 reads CSVEVGRVHEQYF. The CDR3 DNA follows: TGCAGCGTTGAAGTAGGAAGGGTCCACGAGCAGTACTTC.

The J gene is TRBJ1-2, the V gene TRBV6-6; TRBD1 might be the D (5 bases). This CDR3 contains 12 residues. V lost 6 bases and J lost 4, with 9 bases in between. The germline V gene has CDR1 MNHNY and CDR2 SVGAGI (reference sequence). CDR3 in amino acids: CASRAGSYGYTF. The CDR3, as DNA: TGTGCCAGCAGGGCAGGGAGCTATGGCTACACCTTC.

The chain uses TRBV7-9 and TRBJ1-5; D call uncertain. Germline lookup yields CDR1 SEHNR and CDR2 FQNEAQ (reference sequence). V gave up 5 bases and J gave up 3 bases, with 8 bases separating them. The CDR3 consists of 13 residues. As DNA, the CDR3 is TGTGCCAGCAGCGCTCATCCCAATCAGCCCCAGCATTTT. Translation: CASSAHPNQPQHF.

The chain couples TRBV6-6 to TRBJ1-1; 8 bases agree with TRBD1. The CDR3 is 13 amino acids. From germline, CDR1 is MNHNY and CDR2 SVGAGI (reference sequence). With V trimmed by 6 bases and J by 4 bases, 4 bases remained unmatched. This chain's CDR3 is CASRDRASTEAFF. Written as DNA, the CDR3 is TGTGCCAGCAGGGACAGGGCGAGCACTGAAGCTTTCTTT.

This rearrangement joins TRBV7-9 to TRBJ1-5; 7 bases agree with TRBD1. The trim removed 5 bases at V and 5 bases at J, leaving 6 bases unmatched. From germline, CDR1 is SEHNR and CDR2 FQNEAQ (reference sequence). The CDR3 length is 14 residues. The CDR3 DNA reads as TGTGCCAGCAGCCTGGGAGGGGGCGATCAGCCCCAGCATTTT. Its translation is CASSLGGGDQPQHF. Full variable domain (outside the CDR3, taken from reference TRBV7-9 and TRBJ1-5): DTGVSQNPRHKITKRGQNVTFRCDPISEHNRLYWYRQTLGQGPEFLTYFQNEAQLEKSRLLSDRFSAERPKGSFSTLEIQRTEQGDSAMYLCASSLGGGDQPQHFGDGTRLSIL.

The rearrangement joins TRBV27 to TRBJ1-1; D remains unclear. Germline CDR1 reads MNHEY; CDR2 reads SMNVEV (reference sequence). V dropped 10 bases and J dropped 7 bases, with 7 bases sitting between them. The CDR3 has 9 amino acids. Here the CDR3 reads CANMYEAFF. For the CDR3, the DNA is TGTGCCAACATGTATGAAGCTTTCTTT.